The next 13 T cell receptor beta chains were all read from a single sample in a study of blood T cells in healthy people across ages. Through a sample-barcoded 5' primer and a J-beta primer mix, a second PCR was run for roughly 7 to 12 cycles. TCRdb fed the 5' RACE reads into MiXCR, producing one record per CDR3 protein. The sample consists of fewer than 2,000,000 distinct CDR3 sequences, more than 35% of them appearing once. The sample was blood. Receptors were obtained from a human donor in good health.

The V gene is TRBV29-1, the J gene TRBJ2-1; 10 nucleotides line up with TRBD1. V lost 5 bases and J lost 4; bases outside the gene matches: 5. The CDR3 spans 14 residues. Looked up from germline, CDR1 is SQVTM and CDR2 is ANQGSEA. CDR3 DNA: TGCAGCGTTCCCCGGGACAGGGGATACAATGAGCAGTTCTTC. Residues: CSVPRDRGYNEQFF.

The J gene is TRBJ1-5, the V gene TRBV6-2 or TRBV6-3; D may be TRBD1 (5 bases). From germline, CDR1 is MNHEY and CDR2 SVGEGT. The CDR3 loop spans 13 amino acids. V was clipped by 5 bases and J by 6 bases, with 11 bases between them. CDR3 DNA: TGTGCCAGCAGTGGACTAGGGGTTCAGCCCCAGCATTTT. Translating gives CASSGLGVQPQHF.

Comments on this clonotype: An end of the junction does not agree with germline; a read error may underlie this. The rearrangement links TRBV4-1 to TRBJ2-3; 15 bases map to TRBD2. CDR3 length: 19 residues. The germline CDR1 and CDR2 sequences are MGHRA and YSYEKL. The CDR3 nucleotides read TGCACCAGCAGCCTAAGCGGACTAGCGGGGGGGGGACGCACAGATACGCAGTATTTT. Translated, it gives CTSSLSGLAGGGRTDTQYF.

The rearrangement joins TRBV6-2 or TRBV6-3 to TRBJ2-7, with a possible D match to TRBD2 (5 bases). Germline CDR1 is MNHEY and CDR2 is SVGEGT. The CDR3 consists of 15 residues. V gave up 2 bases and J gave up 0 bases, with 11 bases separating them. CDR3 protein: CASSYRAGISYEQYF. The CDR3 bases are TGTGCCAGCAGTTACAGGGCGGGTATCTCCTACGAGCAGTACTTC.

This clonotype was counted a few times. CDR3 in DNA: TGTGCCAGCAGTGCTTCGACAGGGGGCACTGAAGCTTTCTTT. Translated, it gives CASSASTGGTEAFF. The chain is built from TRBV7-9 and TRBJ1-1, with 9 bases lining up with TRBD1. Germline V gene sequence: CDR1 SEHNR, CDR2 FQNEAQ (reference sequence). Trimming at V came to 6 bases and at J to 4 bases, leaving 6 bases not matched to a gene. The CDR3 spans 14 residues.

Only a few counts were recorded for this clonotype. CDR3 region: CASSWGHNYEQYF. For the CDR3, the DNA is TGTGCCAGCAGCTGGGGACACAACTACGAGCAGTACTTC. V usage is TRBV5-6 and J usage is TRBJ2-7; D is possibly TRBD1 (6 bases). The CDR3 consists of 13 residues. V shed 3 bases and J shed 3 bases, with 10 bases lying between them. Germline V gene sequence: CDR1 SGHDT, CDR2 YYEEEE.

This clonotype was observed a handful of times. The rearrangement joins TRBV20-1 to TRBJ2-5, with D perhaps given as TRBD1 or TRBD2 (5 bases each). Between the trimmed V and J ends, which lost 3 bases and 3 bases, there was a span of 17 bases. The CDR3 consists of 15 residues. Germline V gives CDR1 DFQATT, CDR2 SNEGSKA (reference sequence). The CDR3 reads CSASGGEVPEETQYF. For the CDR3, the DNA is TGCAGTGCTAGTGGGGGAGAAGTTCCGGAAGAGACCCAGTACTTC.

The J gene is TRBJ2-1, the V gene TRBV12-3 or TRBV12-4; D is possibly TRBD1 (6 bases). Trimming left V 5 bases short and J 4 bases short, with 12 bases between. The CDR3 loop spans 14 amino acids. The CDR3: CASSPDSLYNEQFF. As DNA, the CDR3 is TGTGCCAGCAGTCCGGACAGCCTTTACAATGAGCAGTTCTTC.

The chain has TRBV20-1 and TRBJ1-5, with 9 bases fitting TRBD1. J gave up 4 bases and V 0 bases, and 7 bases lay outside the gene matches. Germline V lookup: CDR1 DFQATT, CDR2 SNEGSKA (reference sequence). CDR3 length equals 16 residues. Here the CDR3 DNA reads TGCAGTGCTAGAGATTCTTCGGACAGGGGTAATCAGCCCCAGCATTTT. It specifies CSARDSSDRGNQPQHF.

This clonotype has just one count. V usage is TRBV6-5 and J usage is TRBJ1-1; TRBD1 matches at 7 bases. CDR1 and CDR2 from the germline V gene are MNHEY and SVGAGI. Losses at the gene ends were 6 bases for V and 0 bases for J; bases not matched to a gene: 7. This CDR3 comprises 15 residues. CDR3 region: CASRPDRVVNTEAFF. CDR3 DNA sequence: TGTGCCAGCAGACCCGACAGGGTCGTGAACACTGAAGCTTTCTTT.

This clonotype was counted a few times. This chain uses TRBV20-1 with TRBJ1-4; TRBD1 aligns across 10 bases. Per the germline V gene, CDR1 is DFQATT and CDR2 is SNEGSKA (reference sequence). With V trimmed by 0 bases and J by 4 bases, 2 bases remained unmatched. The CDR3 extends over 15 amino acids. CDR3 coding DNA: TGCAGTGCTAGAGATGGGACAGGGGTTAATGAAAAACTGTTTTTT. Translating it yields CSARDGTGVNEKLFF.

Worth noting for this clonotype: Possible read error: a much larger clone is one base away. The chain joins TRBV7-7 to TRBJ2-1; the D gene is possibly TRBD2 (7 bases). Germline V gives CDR1 SSHAT, CDR2 FNYEAQ (reference sequence). This CDR3 is 16 amino acids long. CDR3 sequence: CASLGSGTHLSYEQFF. The CDR3 coding sequence is TGTGCTAGCTTGGGCAGCGGGACACATCTCTCCTACGAGCAGTTCTTC. The full variable domain, its missing parts supplied by reference TRBV7-7 and TRBJ2-1, is GAGVSQSPRYKVTKRGQDVTLRCDPISSHATLYWYQQALGQGPEFLTYFNYEAQPDKSGLPSDRFSAERPEGSISTLTIQRTEQRDSAMYRCASLGSGTHLSYEQFFGPGTRLTVL.

This clonotype was found a few times. The chain recombines TRBV20-1 with TRBJ1-6; TRBD1 matches at 8 bases. This CDR3 is built from 16 residues. Germline V gives CDR1 DFQATT, CDR2 SNEGSKA (reference sequence). The J segment lost 6 bases and the V segment lost 6 bases, leaving 13 bases of the junction unmatched. The CDR3 loop reads CSATDRVGNINSPLHF. The CDR3 DNA follows: TGCAGTGCGACGGACAGGGTGGGGAATATTAATTCACCCCTCCACTTT.